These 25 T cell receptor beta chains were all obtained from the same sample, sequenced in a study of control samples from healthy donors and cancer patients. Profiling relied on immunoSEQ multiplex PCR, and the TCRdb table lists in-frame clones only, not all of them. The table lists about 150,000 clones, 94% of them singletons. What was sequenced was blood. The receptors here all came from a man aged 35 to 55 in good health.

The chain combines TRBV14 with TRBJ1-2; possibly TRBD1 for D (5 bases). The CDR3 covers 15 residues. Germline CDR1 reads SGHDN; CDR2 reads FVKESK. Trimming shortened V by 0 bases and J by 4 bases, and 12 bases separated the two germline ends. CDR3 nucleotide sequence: TGTGCCAGCAGCCAAGATCCGGGTGACAGCTATGGCTACACCTTC. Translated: CASSQDPGDSYGYTF.

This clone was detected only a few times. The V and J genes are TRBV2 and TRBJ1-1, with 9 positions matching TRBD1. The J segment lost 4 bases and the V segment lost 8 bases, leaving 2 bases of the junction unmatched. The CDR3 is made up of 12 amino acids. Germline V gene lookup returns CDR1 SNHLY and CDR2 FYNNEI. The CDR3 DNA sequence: TGTGCCAGCGACAGGGGGGGCACTGAAGCTTTCTTT. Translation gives CASDRGGTEAFF.

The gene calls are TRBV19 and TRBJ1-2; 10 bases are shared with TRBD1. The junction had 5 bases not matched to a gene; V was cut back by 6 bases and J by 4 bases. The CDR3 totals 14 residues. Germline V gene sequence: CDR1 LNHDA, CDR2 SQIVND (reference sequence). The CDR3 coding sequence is TGTGCCAGTAGCCTAAGGGACAGGGGCTATGGCTACACCTTC. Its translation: CASSLRDRGYGYTF.

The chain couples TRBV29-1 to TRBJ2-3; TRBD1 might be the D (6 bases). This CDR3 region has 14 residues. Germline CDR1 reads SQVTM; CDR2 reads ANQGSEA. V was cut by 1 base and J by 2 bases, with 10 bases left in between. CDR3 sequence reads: CSVEGVGATDTQYF. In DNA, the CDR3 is TGCAGCGTTGAAGGGGTGGGGGCCACAGATACGCAGTATTTT.

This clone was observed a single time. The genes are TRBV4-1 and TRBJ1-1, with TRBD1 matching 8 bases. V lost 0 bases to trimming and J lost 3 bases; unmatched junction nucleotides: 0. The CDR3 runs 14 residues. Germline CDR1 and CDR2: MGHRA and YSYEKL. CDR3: CASSQEDRDTEAFF. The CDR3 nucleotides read TGCGCCAGCAGCCAAGAGGACAGGGACACTGAAGCTTTCTTT.

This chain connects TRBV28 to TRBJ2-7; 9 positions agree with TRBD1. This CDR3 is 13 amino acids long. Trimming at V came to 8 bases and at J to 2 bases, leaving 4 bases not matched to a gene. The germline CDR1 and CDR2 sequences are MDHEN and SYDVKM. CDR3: CASWDRVPYEQYF. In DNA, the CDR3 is TGTGCCAGCTGGGACAGGGTCCCCTACGAGCAGTACTTC. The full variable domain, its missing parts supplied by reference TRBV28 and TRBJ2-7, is DVKVTQSSRYLVKRTGEKVFLECVQDMDHENMFWYRQDPGLGLRLIYFSYDVKMKEKGDIPEGYSVSREKKERFSLILESASTNQTSMYLCASWDRVPYEQYFGPGTRLTVT.

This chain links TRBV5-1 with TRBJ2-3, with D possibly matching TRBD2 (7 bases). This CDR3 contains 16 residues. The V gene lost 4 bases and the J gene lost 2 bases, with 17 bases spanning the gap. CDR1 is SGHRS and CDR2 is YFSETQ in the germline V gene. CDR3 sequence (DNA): TGCGCCAGCAGCCCCCGAGGGCGGGGGCCCACAGATACGCAGTATTTT. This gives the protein CASSPRGRGPTDTQYF.

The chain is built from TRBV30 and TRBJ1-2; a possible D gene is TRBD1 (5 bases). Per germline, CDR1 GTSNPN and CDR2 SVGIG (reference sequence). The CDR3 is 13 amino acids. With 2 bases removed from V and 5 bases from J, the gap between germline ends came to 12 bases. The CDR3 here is CAWSLDRRYGYTF. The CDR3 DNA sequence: TGTGCCTGGAGTCTCGACAGACGGTATGGCTACACCTTC.

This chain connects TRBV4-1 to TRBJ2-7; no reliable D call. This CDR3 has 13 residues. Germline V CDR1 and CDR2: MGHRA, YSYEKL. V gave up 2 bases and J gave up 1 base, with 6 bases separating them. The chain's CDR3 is CASSQISSYEQYF. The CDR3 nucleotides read TGCGCCAGCAGCCAAATAAGTTCCTACGAGCAGTACTTC.

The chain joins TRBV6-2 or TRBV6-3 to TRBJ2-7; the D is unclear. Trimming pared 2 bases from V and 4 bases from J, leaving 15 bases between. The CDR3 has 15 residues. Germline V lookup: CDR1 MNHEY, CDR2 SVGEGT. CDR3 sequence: CASSYALSDRYEQYF. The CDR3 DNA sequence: TGTGCCAGCAGTTACGCTTTGAGCGATAGATACGAGCAGTACTTC.

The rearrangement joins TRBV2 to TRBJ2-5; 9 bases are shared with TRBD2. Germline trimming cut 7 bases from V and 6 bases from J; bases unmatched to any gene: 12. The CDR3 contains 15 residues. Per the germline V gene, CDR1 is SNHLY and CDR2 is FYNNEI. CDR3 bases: TGTGCCAGCATTAGGGGCGGGGGGGCTCAACAGACCCAGTACTTC. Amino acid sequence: CASIRGGGAQQTQYF.

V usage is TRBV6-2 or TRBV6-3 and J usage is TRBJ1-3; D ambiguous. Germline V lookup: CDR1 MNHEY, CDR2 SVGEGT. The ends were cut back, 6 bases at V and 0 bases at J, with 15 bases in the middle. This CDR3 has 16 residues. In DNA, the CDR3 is TGTGCCAGCAGCCCCCCCGCTTACGGCTCTGGAAACACCATATATTTT. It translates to CASSPPAYGSGNTIYF.

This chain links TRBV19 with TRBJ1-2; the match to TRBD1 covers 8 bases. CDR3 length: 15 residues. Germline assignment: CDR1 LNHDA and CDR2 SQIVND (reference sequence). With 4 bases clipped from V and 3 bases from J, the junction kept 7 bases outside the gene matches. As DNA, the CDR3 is TGTGCCAGTAGTAAGGACAGGGCATCGGACTATGGCTACACCTTC. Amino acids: CASSKDRASDYGYTF.

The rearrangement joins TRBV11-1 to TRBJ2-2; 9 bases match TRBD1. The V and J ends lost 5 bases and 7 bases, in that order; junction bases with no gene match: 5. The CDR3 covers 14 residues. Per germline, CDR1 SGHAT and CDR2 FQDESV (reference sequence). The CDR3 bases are TGTGCCAGCAGCCGGACAGGGGACCACGGGGAGCTGTTTTTT. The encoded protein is CASSRTGDHGELFF.

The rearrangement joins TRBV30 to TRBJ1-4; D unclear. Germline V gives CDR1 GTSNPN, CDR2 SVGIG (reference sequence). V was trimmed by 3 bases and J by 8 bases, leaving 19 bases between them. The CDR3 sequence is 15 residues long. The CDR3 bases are TGTGCCTGGAGGAAGTCGACGCGTGGAGGGGAAAAACTGTTTTTT. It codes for CAWRKSTRGGEKLFF. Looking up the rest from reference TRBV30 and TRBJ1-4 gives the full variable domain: SQTIHQWPATLVQPVGSPLSLECTVEGTSNPNLYWYRQAAGRGLQLLFYSVGIGQISSEVPQNLSASRPQDRQFILSSKKLLLSDSGFYLCAWRKSTRGGEKLFFGSGTQLSVL.

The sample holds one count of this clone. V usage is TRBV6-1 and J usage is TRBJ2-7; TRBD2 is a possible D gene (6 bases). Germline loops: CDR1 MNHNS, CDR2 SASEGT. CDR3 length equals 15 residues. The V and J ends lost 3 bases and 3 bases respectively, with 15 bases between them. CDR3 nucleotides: TGTGCCAGCAGTGAGCAACAGACCGGGGGCTACGAGCAGTACTTC. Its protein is CASSEQQTGGYEQYF.

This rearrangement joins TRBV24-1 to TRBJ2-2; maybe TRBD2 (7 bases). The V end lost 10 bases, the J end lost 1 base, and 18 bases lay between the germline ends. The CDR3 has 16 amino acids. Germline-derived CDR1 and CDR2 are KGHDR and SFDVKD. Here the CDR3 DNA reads TGTGCCACTAGGGGGAGCAGCGGGGTGAACACCGGGGAGCTGTTTTTT. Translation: CATRGSSGVNTGELFF.

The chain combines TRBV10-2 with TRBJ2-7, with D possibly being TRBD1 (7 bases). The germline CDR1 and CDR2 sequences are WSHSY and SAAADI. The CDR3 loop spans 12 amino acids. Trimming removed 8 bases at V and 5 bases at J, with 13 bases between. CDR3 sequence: CASGPGGHEQYF. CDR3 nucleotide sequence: TGCGCCAGCGGCCCAGGGGGGCACGAGCAGTACTTC.

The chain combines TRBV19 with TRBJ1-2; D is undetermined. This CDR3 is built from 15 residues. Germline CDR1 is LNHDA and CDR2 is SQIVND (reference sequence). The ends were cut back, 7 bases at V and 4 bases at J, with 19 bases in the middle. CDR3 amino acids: CASNLDGGAFYGYTF. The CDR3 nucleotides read TGTGCCAGTAACCTCGACGGCGGAGCCTTCTATGGCTACACCTTC.

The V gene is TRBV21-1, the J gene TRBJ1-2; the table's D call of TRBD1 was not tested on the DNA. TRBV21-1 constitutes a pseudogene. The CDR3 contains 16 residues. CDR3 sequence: CAGYSGAPTVPYGYTF. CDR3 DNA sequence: TGTGCCGGCTACTCAGGGGCCCCTACGGTCCCCTATGGCTACACCTTC.

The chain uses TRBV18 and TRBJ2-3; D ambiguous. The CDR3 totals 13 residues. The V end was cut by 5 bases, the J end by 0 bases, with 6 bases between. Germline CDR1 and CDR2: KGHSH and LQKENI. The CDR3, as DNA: TGTGCCAGCTCAGAAGGGAGCACAGATACGCAGTATTTT. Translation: CASSEGSTDTQYF.

The CDR3 nucleotides are TGTGCCAGCAGCTACGGGACAGGGGGCGCGGGGGGCTACACCTTC. Translation: CASSYGTGGAGGYTF. The chain uses TRBV5-4 and TRBJ1-2; 12 bases match TRBD1. Trimming removed 3 bases from V and 8 bases from J; junction bases left unmatched: 8. CDR3 size: 15 residues. Germline CDR1 reads SGHNT; CDR2 reads YYREEE (reference sequence). The whole variable domain, remainder taken from reference TRBV5-4 and TRBJ1-2, is ETGVTQSPTHLIKTRGQQVTLRCSSQSGHNTVSWYQQALGQGPQFIFQYYREEENGRGNFPPRFSGLQFPNYSSELNVNALELDDSALYLCASSYGTGGAGGYTFGSGTRLTVV.

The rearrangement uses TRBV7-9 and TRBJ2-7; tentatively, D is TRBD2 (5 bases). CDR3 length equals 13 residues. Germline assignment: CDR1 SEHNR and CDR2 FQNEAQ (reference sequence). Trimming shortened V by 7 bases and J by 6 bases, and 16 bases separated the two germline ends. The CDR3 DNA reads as TGTGCCAGCACCTTGGCCCCGGGGTCCGAGCAGTACTTC. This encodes CASTLAPGSEQYF. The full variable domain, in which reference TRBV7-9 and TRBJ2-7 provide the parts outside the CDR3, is DTGVSQNPRHKITKRGQNVTFRCDPISEHNRLYWYRQTLGQGPEFLTYFQNEAQLEKSRLLSDRFSAERPKGSFSTLEIQRTEQGDSAMYLCASTLAPGSEQYFGPGTRLTVT.

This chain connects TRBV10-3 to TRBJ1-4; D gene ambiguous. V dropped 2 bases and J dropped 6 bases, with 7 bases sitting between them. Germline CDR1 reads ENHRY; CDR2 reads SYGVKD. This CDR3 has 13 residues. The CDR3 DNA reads TGTGCCATCAGTGAGGGGGAGTATGAAAAACTGTTTTTT. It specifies CAISEGEYEKLFF.

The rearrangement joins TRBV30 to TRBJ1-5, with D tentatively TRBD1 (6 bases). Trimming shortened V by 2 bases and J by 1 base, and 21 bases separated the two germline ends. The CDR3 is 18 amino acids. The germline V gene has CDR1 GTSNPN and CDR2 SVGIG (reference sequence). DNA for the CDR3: TGTGCCTGGAGTTTCTTGGTTGGGGGCTTAAGAAGCAATCAGCCCCAGCATTTT. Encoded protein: CAWSFLVGGLRSNQPQHF.